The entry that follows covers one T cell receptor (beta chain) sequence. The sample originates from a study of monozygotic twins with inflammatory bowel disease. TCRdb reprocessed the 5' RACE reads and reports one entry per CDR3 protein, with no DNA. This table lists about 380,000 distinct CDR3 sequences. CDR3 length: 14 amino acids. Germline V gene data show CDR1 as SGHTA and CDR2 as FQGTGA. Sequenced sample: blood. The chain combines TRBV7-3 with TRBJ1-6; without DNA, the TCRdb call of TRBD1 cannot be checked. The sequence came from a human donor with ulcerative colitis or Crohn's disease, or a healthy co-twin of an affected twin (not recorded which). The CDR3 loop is CASSLFQGNSPLHF.